Listed below are T cell receptor beta chains from one sample, sequenced in a study of cytomegalovirus exposure and HLA in healthy donors. TCRdb's copy holds only in-frame clones and misses some; the assay was immunoSEQ multiplex PCR. The sample yields around 200,000 clones, approximately 82% seen once. The sequencing sample was made of PBMCs. Every receptor here comes from a girl aged 2-10 years in good health and CMV-seropositive. Each CDR3 is given with its conserved first and last residue. Each record gives: J gene, clone size, D gene, V gene, CDR3 protein, CDR3 DNA. D genes are given only for firm matches. Clone size is given for some rows only: seen once, a few or many times, or a class if the clone is expanded.

TRBJ2-7	-	-	TRBV28	CASKTAAGISYEQYF	TGTGCCAGCAAAACTGCCGCGGGGATCTCCTACGAGCAGTACTTC
TRBJ2-1	-	TRBD1	TRBV6-5	CASSSGQGGYNEQFF	TGTGCCAGCAGTTCCGGACAGGGGGGATACAATGAGCAGTTCTTC
TRBJ1-5	-	TRBD1	TRBV6-1	CASSVTGGNQPQHF	TGTGCCAGCAGCGTGACAGGGGGGAATCAGCCCCAGCATTTT
TRBJ1-1	-	-	TRBV28	CASSLKDWSTEAFF	TGTGCCAGCAGTTTAAAGGATTGGAGCACTGAAGCTTTCTTT
TRBJ1-3	-	-	TRBV28	CASRTFTAAGNTIYF	TGTGCCAGCAGAACCTTTACCGCGGCTGGAAACACCATATATTTT
TRBJ1-2	-	-	TRBV2	CASKYRDGYGYTF	TGTGCCAGCAAGTACAGGGACGGATATGGCTACACCTTC
TRBJ2-1	-	TRBD2	TRBV7-3	CASSSSPGGGNEQFF	TGTGCCAGCAGCTCCTCTCCGGGGGGGGGTAATGAGCAGTTCTTC
TRBJ1-3	once	-	TRBV28	CASSPPPTDSGNTIYF	TGTGCCAGCAGTCCCCCCCCGACAGACTCTGGAAACACCATATATTTT
TRBJ2-7	-	TRBD1	TRBV19	CASFPNPSGGDEQYF	TGTGCCAGTTTTCCAAACCCGTCAGGGGGCGACGAGCAGTACTTC
TRBJ1-2	-	-	TRBV28	CASTPGGDNYGYTF	TGTGCCAGCACCCCGGGGGGAGACAACTATGGCTACACCTTC
TRBJ2-3	-	TRBD2	TRBV27	CASSRLLASGSEDTQYF	TGTGCCAGCAGTAGGCTCCTGGCTAGCGGGAGCGAGGATACGCAGTATTTT
TRBJ2-7	-	TRBD2	TRBV15	CATSRDLAGPYEQYF	TGTGCCACCAGCAGAGATCTAGCGGGTCCCTACGAGCAGTACTTC
TRBJ1-5	few	-	TRBV27	CASSLSRETNQPQHF	TGTGCCAGCAGTTTATCGAGGGAGACCAATCAGCCCCAGCATTTT
TRBJ2-5	-	-	TRBV7-7	CASSLAPADKETQYF	TGTGCTAGCAGCTTAGCCCCGGCGGATAAAGAGACCCAGTACTTC
TRBJ2-7	few	TRBD2	TRBV5-4	CASSLPSGGILNEQYF	TGTGCCAGCAGCTTGCCCTCGGGGGGAATCTTAAACGAGCAGTACTTC
TRBJ1-5	-	-	TRBV19	CASSRQVYSNQPQHF	TGTGCCAGTAGCCGACAAGTTTATAGCAATCAGCCCCAGCATTTT
TRBJ1-1	-	-	TRBV28	CASSLGGAGGTEAFF	TGTGCCAGCAGTTTGGGGGGGGCTGGGGGCACTGAAGCTTTCTTT
TRBJ1-4	-	TRBD1	TRBV4-2	CASSQQQGRLEKLFF	TGTGCCAGCAGCCAACAACAGGGGAGGTTGGAAAAACTGTTTTTT
TRBJ2-1	few	TRBD2	TRBV7-2	CASSPSGRNEQFF	TGTGCCAGCAGCCCTAGCGGGCGCAATGAGCAGTTCTTC
TRBJ2-2	-	-	TRBV6-1	CASSRRDTDTGELFF	TGTGCCAGCAGTCGCCGGGACACAGACACCGGGGAGCTGTTTTTT
TRBJ1-1	few	-	TRBV10-2	CASSPGGRMNTEAFF	TGCGCCAGCAGTCCGGGGGGAAGAATGAACACTGAAGCTTTCTTT
TRBJ2-1	-	TRBD2	TRBV10-3	CAIRLAGGPVDEQFF	TGTGCCATCAGACTAGCGGGAGGGCCGGTGGATGAGCAGTTCTTC
TRBJ2-5	-	TRBD2	TRBV30	CAWSPGLAGEQYF	TGTGCCTGGAGTCCGGGACTAGCGGGTGAGCAGTACTTC
TRBJ2-7	once	-	TRBV7-8	CASSLGSSSYEQYF	TGTGCCAGCAGCTTAGGATCTAGCTCCTACGAGCAGTACTTC
TRBJ2-3	-	TRBD1	TRBV10-1	CASSEPTGGMDTQYF	TGCGCCAGCAGTGAGCCGACAGGGGGCATGGATACGCAGTATTTT
TRBJ2-1	few	-	TRBV6-5	CASRSYSYNEQFF	TGTGCCAGCAGGTCCTACTCCTACAATGAGCAGTTCTTC
TRBJ2-4	-	TRBD2	TRBV5-1	CASSLGASGVNIQYF	TGCGCCAGCAGCTTGGGGGCTAGCGGGGTAAACATTCAGTACTTC
TRBJ2-7	-	TRBD1	TRBV18	CASSTGQAGEQYF	TGTGCCAGCTCAACGGGACAGGCGGGGGAGCAGTACTTC
TRBJ1-2	-	-	TRBV15	CATSTGVYGYTF	TGTGCCACCAGCACAGGGGTCTATGGCTACACCTTC
TRBJ2-1	-	TRBD2	TRBV29-1	CSASDSGRANEQFF	TGCAGCGCTTCCGACAGCGGGAGGGCCAATGAGCAGTTCTTC
TRBJ2-2	-	-	TRBV15	CASEEGTGELFF	TGTGCCTCCGAGGAGGGAACCGGGGAGCTGTTTTTT
TRBJ2-5	-	TRBD2	TRBV29-1	CSVENLAASGRKETQYF	TGCAGCGTTGAAAACCTAGCGGCTAGCGGGAGAAAGGAGACCCAGTACTTC
TRBJ1-5	-	-	TRBV25-1	CASSPRGKGNQPQHF	TGTGCCAGCAGCCCCAGGGGCAAGGGCAATCAGCCCCAGCATTTT
TRBJ1-6	-	-	TRBV11-2	CASSLAPSSPLHF	TGTGCCAGCAGCTTAGCCCCGTCGTCACCCCTCCACTTT
TRBJ1-4	-	-	TRBV30	CAWKGGANEKLFF	TGTGCCTGGAAGGGGGGGGCTAATGAAAAACTGTTTTTT
TRBJ2-7	few	-	TRBV4-1	CASSQEQHSSYEQYF	TGCGCCAGCAGCCAAGAACAGCACAGCTCCTACGAGCAGTACTTC
TRBJ2-3	-	-	TRBV7-8	CASSLMGLRSRGVTDTQYF	TGTGCCAGCAGCTTAATGGGACTCAGGTCACGCGGAGTCACAGATACGCAGTATTTT
TRBJ2-7	-	-	TRBV2	CASIPQGYTYEQYF	TGTGCCAGCATTCCCCAGGGGTACACCTACGAGCAGTACTTC
TRBJ2-7	-	TRBD2	TRBV11-1	CASSSGTSGGPYEQYF	TGTGCCAGCAGCTCTGGGACTAGCGGGGGACCCTACGAGCAGTACTTC
TRBJ2-1	-	TRBD1	TRBV29-1	CSVEATGNEQFF	TGCAGCGTTGAAGCGACAGGGAATGAGCAGTTCTTC
TRBJ1-2	-	TRBD1	TRBV12-5	CASGLGLDRGSIGYTF	TGTGCTAGTGGTTTGGGATTGGACAGGGGGAGCATTGGCTACACCTTC
TRBJ2-1	once	TRBD2	TRBV5-4	CASSLDGRAHDEQFF	TGTGCCAGCAGCTTGGACGGGAGGGCCCATGATGAGCAGTTCTTC
TRBJ2-5	-	TRBD2	TRBV6-1	CASTKLAGFQETQYF	TGTGCCAGCACAAAACTAGCGGGATTTCAAGAGACCCAGTACTTC